One T cell receptor beta chain is described in this entry. These data belong to a study of shared clonotypes between healthy human individuals. Repertoires were generated with immunoSEQ multiplex PCR, while TCRdb's copy carries only in-frame clones and drops some. Found here are around 980,000 clones, around 78% of them singletons; the top ten hold under 0.8%. This clonotype was obtained from a man aged 18-30 years in good health. Some clones in this sample may be carry-over from other donors' samples. Sequenced: memory CD4+ T cells from PBMCs. The subset was: CD45RA-negative fraction.

The CDR3 DNA is TGTGCCAGCAGCTTGCTAGCGTCAAGCTCCTACGAGCAGTACTTC. Protein: CASSLLASSSYEQYF. The V gene is TRBV11-2, the J gene TRBJ2-7, with D tentatively TRBD2 (6 bases). The V end lost 3 bases, the J end lost 0 bases, and 12 bases lay between the germline ends. This CDR3 region has 15 residues. Germline V lookup: CDR1 SGHAT, CDR2 FQNNGV.